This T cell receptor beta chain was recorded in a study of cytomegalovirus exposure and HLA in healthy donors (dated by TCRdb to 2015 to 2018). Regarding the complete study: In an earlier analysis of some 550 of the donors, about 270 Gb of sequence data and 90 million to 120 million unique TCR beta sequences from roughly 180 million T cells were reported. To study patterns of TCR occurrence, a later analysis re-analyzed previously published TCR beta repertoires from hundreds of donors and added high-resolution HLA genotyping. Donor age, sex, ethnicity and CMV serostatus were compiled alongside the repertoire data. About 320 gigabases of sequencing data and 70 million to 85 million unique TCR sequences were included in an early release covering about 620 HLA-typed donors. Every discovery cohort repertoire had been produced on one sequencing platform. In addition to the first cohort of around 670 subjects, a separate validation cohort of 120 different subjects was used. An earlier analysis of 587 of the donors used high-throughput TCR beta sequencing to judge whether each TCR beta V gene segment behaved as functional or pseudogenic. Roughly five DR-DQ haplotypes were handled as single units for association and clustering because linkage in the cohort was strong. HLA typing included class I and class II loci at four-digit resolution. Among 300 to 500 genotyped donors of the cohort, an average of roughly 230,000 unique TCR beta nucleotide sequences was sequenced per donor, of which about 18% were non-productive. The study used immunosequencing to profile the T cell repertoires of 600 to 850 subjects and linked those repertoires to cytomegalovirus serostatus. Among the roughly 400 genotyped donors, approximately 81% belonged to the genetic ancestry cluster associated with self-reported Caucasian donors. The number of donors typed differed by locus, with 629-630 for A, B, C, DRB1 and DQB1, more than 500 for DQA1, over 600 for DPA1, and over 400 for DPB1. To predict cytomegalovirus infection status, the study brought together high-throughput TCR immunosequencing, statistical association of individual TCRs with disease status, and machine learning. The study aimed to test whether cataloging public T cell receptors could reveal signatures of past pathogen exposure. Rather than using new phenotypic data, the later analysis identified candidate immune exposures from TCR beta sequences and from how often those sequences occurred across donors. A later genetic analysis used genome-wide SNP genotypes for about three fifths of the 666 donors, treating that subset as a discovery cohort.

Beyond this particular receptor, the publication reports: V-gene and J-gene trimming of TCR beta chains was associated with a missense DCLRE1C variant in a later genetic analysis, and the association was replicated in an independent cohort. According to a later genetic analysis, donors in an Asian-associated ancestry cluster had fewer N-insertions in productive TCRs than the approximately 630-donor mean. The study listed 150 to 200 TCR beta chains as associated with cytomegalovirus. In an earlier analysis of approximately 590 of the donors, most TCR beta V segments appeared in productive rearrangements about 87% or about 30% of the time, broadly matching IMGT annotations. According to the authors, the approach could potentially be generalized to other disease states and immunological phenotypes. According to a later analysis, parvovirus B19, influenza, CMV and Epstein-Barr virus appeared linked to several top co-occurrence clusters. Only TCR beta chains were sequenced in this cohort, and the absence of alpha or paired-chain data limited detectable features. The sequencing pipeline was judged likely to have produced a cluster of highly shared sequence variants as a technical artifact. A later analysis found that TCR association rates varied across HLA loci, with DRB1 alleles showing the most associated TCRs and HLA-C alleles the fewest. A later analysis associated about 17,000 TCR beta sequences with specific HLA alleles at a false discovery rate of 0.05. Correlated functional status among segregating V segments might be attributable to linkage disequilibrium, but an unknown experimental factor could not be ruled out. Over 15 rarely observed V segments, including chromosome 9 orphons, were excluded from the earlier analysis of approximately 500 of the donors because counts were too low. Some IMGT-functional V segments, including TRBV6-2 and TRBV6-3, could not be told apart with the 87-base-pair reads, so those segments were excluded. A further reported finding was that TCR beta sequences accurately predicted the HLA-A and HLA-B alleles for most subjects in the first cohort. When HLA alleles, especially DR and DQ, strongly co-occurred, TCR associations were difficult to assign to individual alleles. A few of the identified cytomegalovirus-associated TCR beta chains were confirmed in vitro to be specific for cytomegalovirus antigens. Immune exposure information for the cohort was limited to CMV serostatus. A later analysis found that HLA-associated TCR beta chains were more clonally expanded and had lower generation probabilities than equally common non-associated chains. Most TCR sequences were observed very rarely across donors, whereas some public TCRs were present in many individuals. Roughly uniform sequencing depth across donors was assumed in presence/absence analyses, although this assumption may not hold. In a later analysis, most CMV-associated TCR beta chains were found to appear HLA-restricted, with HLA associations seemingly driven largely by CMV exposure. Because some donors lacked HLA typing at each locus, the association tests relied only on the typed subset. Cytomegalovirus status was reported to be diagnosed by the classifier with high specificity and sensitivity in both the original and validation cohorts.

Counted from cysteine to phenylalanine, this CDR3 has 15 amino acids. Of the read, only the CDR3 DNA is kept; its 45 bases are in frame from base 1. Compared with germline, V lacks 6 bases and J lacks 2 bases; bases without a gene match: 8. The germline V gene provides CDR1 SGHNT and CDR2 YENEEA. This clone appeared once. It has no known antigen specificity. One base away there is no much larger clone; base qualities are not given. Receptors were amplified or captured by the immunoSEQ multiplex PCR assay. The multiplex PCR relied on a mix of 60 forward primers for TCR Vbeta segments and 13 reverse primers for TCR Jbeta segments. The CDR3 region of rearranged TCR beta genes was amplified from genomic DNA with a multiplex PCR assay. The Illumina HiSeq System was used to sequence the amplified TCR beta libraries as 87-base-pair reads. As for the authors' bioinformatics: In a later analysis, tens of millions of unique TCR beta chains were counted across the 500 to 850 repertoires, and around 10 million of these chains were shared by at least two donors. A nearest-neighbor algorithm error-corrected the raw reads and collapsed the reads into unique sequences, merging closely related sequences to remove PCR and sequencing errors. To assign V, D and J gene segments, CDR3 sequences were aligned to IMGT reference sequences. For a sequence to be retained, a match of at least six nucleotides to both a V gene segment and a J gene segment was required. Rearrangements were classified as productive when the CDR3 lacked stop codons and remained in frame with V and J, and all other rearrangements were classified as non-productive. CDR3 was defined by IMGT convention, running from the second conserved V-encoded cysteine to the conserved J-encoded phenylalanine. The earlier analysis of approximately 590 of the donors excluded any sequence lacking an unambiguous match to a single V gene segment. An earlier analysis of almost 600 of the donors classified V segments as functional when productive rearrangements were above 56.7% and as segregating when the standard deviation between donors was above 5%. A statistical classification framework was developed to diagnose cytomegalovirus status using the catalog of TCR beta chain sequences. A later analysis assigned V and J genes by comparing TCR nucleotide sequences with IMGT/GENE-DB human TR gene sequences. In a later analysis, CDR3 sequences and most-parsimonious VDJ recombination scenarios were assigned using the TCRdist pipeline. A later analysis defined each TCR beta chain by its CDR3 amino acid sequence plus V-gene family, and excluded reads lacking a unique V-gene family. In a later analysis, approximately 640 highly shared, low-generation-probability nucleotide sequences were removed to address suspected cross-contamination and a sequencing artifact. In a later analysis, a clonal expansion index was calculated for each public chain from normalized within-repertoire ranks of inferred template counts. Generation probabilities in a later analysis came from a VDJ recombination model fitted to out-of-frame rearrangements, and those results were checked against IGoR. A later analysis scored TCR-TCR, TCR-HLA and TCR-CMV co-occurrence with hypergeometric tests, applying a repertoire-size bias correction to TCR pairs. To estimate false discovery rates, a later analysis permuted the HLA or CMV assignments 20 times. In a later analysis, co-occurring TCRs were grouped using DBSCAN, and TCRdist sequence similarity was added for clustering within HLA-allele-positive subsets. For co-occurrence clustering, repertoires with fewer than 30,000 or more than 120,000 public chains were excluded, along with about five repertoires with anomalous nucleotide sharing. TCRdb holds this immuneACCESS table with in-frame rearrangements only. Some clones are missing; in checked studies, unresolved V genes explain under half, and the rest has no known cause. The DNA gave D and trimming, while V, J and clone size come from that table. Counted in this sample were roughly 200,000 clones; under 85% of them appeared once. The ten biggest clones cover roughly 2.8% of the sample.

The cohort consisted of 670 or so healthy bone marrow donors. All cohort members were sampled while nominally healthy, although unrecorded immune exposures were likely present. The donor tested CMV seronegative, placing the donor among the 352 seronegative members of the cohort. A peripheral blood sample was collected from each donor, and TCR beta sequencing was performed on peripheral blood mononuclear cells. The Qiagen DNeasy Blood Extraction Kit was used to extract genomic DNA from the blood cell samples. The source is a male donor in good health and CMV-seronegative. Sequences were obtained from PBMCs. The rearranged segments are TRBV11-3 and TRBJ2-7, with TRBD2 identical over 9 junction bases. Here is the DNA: TGTGCCAGCAGTCCCGGGACTAGCCGAACCTACGAGCAGTACTTC. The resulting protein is CASSPGTSRTYEQYF.